These 19 T cell receptor beta chains share one sample of origin, sequenced in a study of T cells of healthy individuals. TCRdb ran MiXCR on the 5' RACE reads and lists one entry per CDR3 protein. The sample has over 95,000 distinct CDR3 sequences, 15% to 20% seen once; the top ten hold about 6.2%. These receptor sequences come from a human donor in good health.

The sample holds many counts of this clonotype. This sequence joins TRBV6-2 or TRBV6-3 and TRBJ2-6; D gene ambiguous. Trimming left V 7 bases short and J 0 bases short, with 10 bases between. The CDR3 is made up of 15 amino acids. Germline V gene sequence: CDR1 MNHEY, CDR2 SVGEGT. CDR3 sequence: CASKKISSGANVLTF. CDR3 DNA sequence: TGTGCCAGCAAGAAAATCAGCTCTGGGGCCAACGTCCTGACTTTC.

This clonotype has at least ten counts. The genes are TRBV6-5 and TRBJ1-1; D may be TRBD1 (5 bases). V dropped 2 bases and J dropped 5 bases, with 9 bases sitting between them. The CDR3 totals 13 residues. The germline V gene encodes CDR1 MNHEY and CDR2 SVGAGI. In DNA, the CDR3 is TGTGCCAGCAGTTACATTCGGGGGACTGAAGCTTTCTTT. Amino acids: CASSYIRGTEAFF.

This clonotype appeared many times. The gene calls are TRBV7-8 and TRBJ2-7; D remains ambiguous. V lost 0 bases and J lost 3, with 6 bases in between. Germline assignment: CDR1 SGHVS and CDR2 FQNEAQ. There are 13 residues in the CDR3. Written as DNA, the CDR3 is TGTGCCAGCAGCTTAGCGCACGACTACGAGCAGTACTTC. Protein: CASSLAHDYEQYF. Combining the CDR3 with reference TRBV7-8 and TRBJ2-7 gives the whole variable domain GAGVSQSPRYKVAKRGQDVALRCDPISGHVSLFWYQQALGQGPEFLTYFQNEAQLDKSGLPSDRFFAERPEGSVSTLKIQRTQQEDSAVYLCASSLAHDYEQYFGPGTRLTVT.

V usage is TRBV7-8 and J usage is TRBJ1-1; possible D gene TRBD1, 5 bases. The CDR3 extends over 15 amino acids. Germline values: CDR1 SGHVS, CDR2 FQNEAQ. Trimming took 7 bases from V and 3 from J, leaving 18 bases between them. The CDR3 sequence: CASTRGRKEDTEAFF. The DNA of the CDR3 is TGTGCCAGCACCCGGGGGAGAAAAGAAGACACTGAAGCTTTCTTT.

This clonotype has only a few counts. The V call is TRBV7-2, the J call TRBJ1-5; D not resolved. Trimming pared 1 base from V and 0 bases from J, leaving 7 bases between. The CDR3 is 15 amino acids. CDR1 and CDR2 (germline): SGHTA, FQGNSA. The CDR3 region has the DNA TGTGCCAGCAGCTTAGTGGTTTATAGCAATCAGCCCCAGCATTTT. Amino acids: CASSLVVYSNQPQHF.

This clonotype was counted between two and nine times. The chain carries TRBV6-1 and TRBJ2-1; D uncertain. Looked up from germline, CDR1 is MNHNS and CDR2 is SASEGT. This CDR3 comprises 13 residues. Trimming removed 2 bases at V and 5 bases at J, with 7 bases between. CDR3 amino acids: CASSERRDNEQFF. The DNA for the CDR3 is TGTGCCAGCAGTGAAAGGAGAGACAATGAGCAGTTCTTC.

At least ten counts were recorded for this clonotype. J is TRBJ2-1 and V is TRBV5-6; D gene uncertain. The V gene lost 6 bases and the J gene lost 7 bases, with 20 bases spanning the gap. Germline lookup yields CDR1 SGHDT and CDR2 YYEEEE. The CDR3 contains 15 residues. CDR3 loop: CASKYRLKSSNEQFF. CDR3 nucleotide sequence: TGTGCCAGCAAGTATCGGCTCAAATCTAGTAATGAGCAGTTCTTC.

The sample holds many counts of this clonotype. The chain has TRBV6-5 and TRBJ1-2; tentatively, D is TRBD1 (5 bases). Germline V gene sequence: CDR1 MNHEY, CDR2 SVGAGI. V shed 6 bases and J shed 8 bases, with 16 bases lying between them. The CDR3 extends over 13 amino acids. CDR3 amino acids: CASSRGGGGGYTF. The CDR3 DNA is TGTGCCAGCAGCCGAGGTGGGGGAGGAGGCTACACCTTC.

The gene calls are TRBV15 and TRBJ2-1, with TRBD2 as a possible D gene (6 bases). This CDR3 comprises 16 residues. Germline lookup yields CDR1 LNHNV and CDR2 YYDKDF (reference sequence). The V end was cut by 0 bases, the J end by 7 bases, with 16 bases between. CDR3 protein: CATSRDIRETENEQFF. The DNA of the CDR3 is TGTGCCACCAGCAGAGATATACGGGAGACTGAAAATGAGCAGTTCTTC.

The rearrangement uses TRBV5-6 and TRBJ2-7, with a weak D call TRBD1 (5 bases). V lost 0 bases, J lost 3 bases, and 10 bases lay in between. There are 14 residues in the CDR3. CDR1 and CDR2 (germline): SGHDT, YYEEEE. The CDR3 coding sequence is TGTGCCAGCAGCTTGGATACAGGTATCTACGAGCAGTACTTC. Translated: CASSLDTGIYEQYF.

V and J are TRBV7-6 and TRBJ1-6; TRBD1 might be the D (6 bases). The germline V gene encodes CDR1 SGHVS and CDR2 FNYEAQ. This CDR3 is 14 amino acids long. V was trimmed by 1 base and J by 10 bases, leaving 11 bases between them. CDR3 amino acids: CASSLEQGDSPLHF. CDR3 nucleotides: TGTGCCAGCAGCTTAGAACAGGGAGACTCACCCCTCCACTTT.

This clonotype was counted ten times or more. This chain links TRBV5-1 with TRBJ2-1, with 7 bases that match TRBD1. CDR3 length equals 15 residues. CDR1 is SGHRS, CDR2 YFSETQ, per germline. With 2 bases clipped from V and 7 bases from J, the junction kept 9 bases outside the gene matches. In DNA, the CDR3 is TGCGCCAGCAGCTTCGGACAGGCCGTAACGAATGAGCAGTTCTTC. Translation: CASSFGQAVTNEQFF.

This clonotype was detected a few times. The chain links TRBV20-1 to TRBJ2-7; TRBD2 matches 9 bases. The V gene end was trimmed by 6 bases and the J gene end by 6 bases; junction bases not matched to a gene: 12. This CDR3 spans 14 amino acids. Germline values: CDR1 DFQATT, CDR2 SNEGSKA (reference sequence). The DNA of the CDR3 is TGCAGTGCACCCACTAGCGGGTCTGCTATCGAGCAGTACTTC. Protein product: CSAPTSGSAIEQYF.

The table lists this clonotype with a few counts. V and J are TRBV6-6 and TRBJ1-1; 7 nucleotides line up with TRBD1. CDR1 and CDR2 from the germline V gene are MNHNY and SVGAGI (reference sequence). This CDR3 is 13 amino acids long. V lost 7 bases, J lost 4 bases, and 6 bases stayed unmatched. The CDR3 region is CASTLRQGTEAFF. The DNA for the CDR3 is TGTGCCAGCACCCTTCGACAGGGCACTGAAGCTTTCTTT.

The gene calls are TRBV12-3 or TRBV12-4 and TRBJ2-6, with TRBD1 matching over 8 bases. Trimming cost V 5 bases and J 0 bases; bases outside gene matches: 9. The CDR3 is made up of 18 amino acids. The CDR3 coding sequence is TGTGCCAGCAGTCCCCGGACAGGGCCAAGCTCTGGGGCCAACGTCCTGACTTTC. This codes for CASSPRTGPSSGANVLTF.

This clonotype was recorded a few times. The V call is TRBV28, the J call TRBJ2-4, with D unclear. CDR1 is MDHEN and CDR2 is SYDVKM in the germline V gene. The CDR3 spans 11 residues. V dropped 6 bases and J dropped 2 bases, with 2 bases sitting between them. CDR3 in DNA: TGTGCCAGCAGAACCAAAAACATTCAGTACTTC. This translates into CASRTKNIQYF. Full variable domain (missing parts from reference TRBV28 and TRBJ2-4): DVKVTQSSRYLVKRTGEKVFLECVQDMDHENMFWYRQDPGLGLRLIYFSYDVKMKEKGDIPEGYSVSREKKERFSLILESASTNQTSMYLCASRTKNIQYFGAGTRLSVL.

A word on this clonotype: This sequence may be a read error, since a much larger clone differs from it by one base. The V and J genes are TRBV12-3 or TRBV12-4 and TRBJ1-2, with 7 nucleotides matching TRBD1. This CDR3 comprises 15 residues. The CDR3 sequence is CASSILDRMNYGFTF. The DNA for the CDR3 is TGTGCCAGCTCGATCCTGGACAGGATGAACTATGGCTTCACCTTC.

This clonotype has a count of ten or more. V is TRBV2 and J is TRBJ2-7; 13 nucleotides line up with TRBD2. Germline values: CDR1 SNHLY, CDR2 FYNNEI. The CDR3 covers 14 residues. V shed 6 bases, J shed 3 bases, and the junction held 2 bases outside the gene matches. The CDR3 DNA reads TGTGCCAGCAGGCGGACTAGCGGGGGCTACGAGCAGTACTTC. Translated: CASRRTSGGYEQYF.

In this sample, this clonotype turned up a few times. The chain is built from TRBV20-1 and TRBJ2-7; 7 positions agree with TRBD2. Germline V gene data show CDR1 as DFQATT and CDR2 as SNEGSKA (reference sequence). This CDR3 is 12 amino acids long. V lost 6 bases, J lost 6 bases, and 8 bases stayed unmatched. CDR3 nucleotide sequence: TGCAGTGCCCTGGGGGGGTCGGGCGAGCAGTACTTC. It translates to CSALGGSGEQYF.